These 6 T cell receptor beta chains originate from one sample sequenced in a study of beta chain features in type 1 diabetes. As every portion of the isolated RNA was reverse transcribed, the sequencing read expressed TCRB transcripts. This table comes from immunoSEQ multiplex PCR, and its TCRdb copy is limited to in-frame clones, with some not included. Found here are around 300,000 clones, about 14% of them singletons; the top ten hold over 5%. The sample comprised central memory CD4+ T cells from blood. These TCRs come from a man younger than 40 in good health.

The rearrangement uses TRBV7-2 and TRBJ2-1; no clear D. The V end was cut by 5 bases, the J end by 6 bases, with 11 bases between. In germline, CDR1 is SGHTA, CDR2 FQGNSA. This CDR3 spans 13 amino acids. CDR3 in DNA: TGTGCCAGCAGCCCACCTCTCTTCAATGAGCAGTTCTTC. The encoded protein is CASSPPLFNEQFF.

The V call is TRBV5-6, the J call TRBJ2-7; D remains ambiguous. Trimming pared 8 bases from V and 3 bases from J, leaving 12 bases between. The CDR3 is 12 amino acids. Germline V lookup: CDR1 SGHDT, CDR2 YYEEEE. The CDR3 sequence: CASSREYYEQYF. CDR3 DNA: TGTGCCAGTTCTAGAGAATACTACGAGCAGTACTTC.

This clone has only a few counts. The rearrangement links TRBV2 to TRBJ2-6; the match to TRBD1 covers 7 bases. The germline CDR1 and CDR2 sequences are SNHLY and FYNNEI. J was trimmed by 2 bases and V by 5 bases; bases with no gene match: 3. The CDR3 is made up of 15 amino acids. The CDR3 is CASSQTGTGANVLTF. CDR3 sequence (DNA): TGTGCCAGCAGTCAGACAGGGACTGGGGCCAACGTCCTGACTTTC.

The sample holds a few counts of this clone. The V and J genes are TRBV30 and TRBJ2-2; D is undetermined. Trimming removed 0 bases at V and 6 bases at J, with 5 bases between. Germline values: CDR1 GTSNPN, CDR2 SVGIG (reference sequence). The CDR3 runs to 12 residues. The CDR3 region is CAWSVGSGELFF. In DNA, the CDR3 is TGTGCCTGGAGTGTAGGATCCGGGGAGCTGTTTTTT.

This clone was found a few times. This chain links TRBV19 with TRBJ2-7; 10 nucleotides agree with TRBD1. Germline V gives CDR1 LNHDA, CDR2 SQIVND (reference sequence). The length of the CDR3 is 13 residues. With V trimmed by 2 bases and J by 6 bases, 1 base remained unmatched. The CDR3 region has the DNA TGTGCCAGTAGTATAAGGACAGGGGGCGAGCAGTACGTC. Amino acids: CASSIRTGGEQYV.

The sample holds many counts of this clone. The CDR3 DNA reads as TGTGCCAGCAGCTCCCCCAGGGGGGGCAAAAACATTCAGTACTTC. This gives the protein CASSSPRGGKNIQYF. This chain uses TRBV7-9 with TRBJ2-4; D tentatively fits TRBD1 or TRBD2 (7 bases each). The V end lost 4 bases, the J end lost 3 bases, and 13 bases lay between the germline ends. Germline values: CDR1 SEHNR, CDR2 FQNEAQ (reference sequence). CDR3 size: 15 residues.